The rows below give T cell receptor beta chains drawn from one sample of a study of CD8 T cells in ankylosing spondylitis. TCRdb reanalysed the 5' RACE reads using MiXCR and keeps one entry per CDR3 protein. In the table there are about 160,000 distinct CDR3 sequences, approximately 16% of which are singletons. Sequenced sample: blood, either unsorted or a sorted T cell fraction (not recorded which). Source of these receptors: a male donor with ankylosing spondylitis or in good health (not recorded which). CDR3s include the opening cysteine and the closing phenylalanine or tryptophan. The D gene is left open where the match is weak. Not every row has a clone size; where given, it reads once, few, many or a size class.

cdr3_length: 14
v_call: TRBV7-3
d_call: -
clone_size: many
j_call: TRBJ2-2
cdr3_aa: CASSPQSGGGELFF
cdr3_nt: TGTGCCAGCAGCCCACAGTCGGGTGGCGGGGAGCTGTTTTTT

cdr3_length: 15
v_call: TRBV28
d_call: -
clone_size: -
j_call: TRBJ2-7
cdr3_aa: CASSSNGGVSYEQYF
cdr3_nt: TGTGCCAGCAGTTCAAACGGGGGCGTATCCTACGAGCAGTACTTC

cdr3_length: 14
v_call: TRBV5-1
d_call: -
clone_size: many
j_call: TRBJ2-2
cdr3_aa: CASRDSANTGELFF
cdr3_nt: TGCGCCAGCAGGGATTCCGCGAACACCGGGGAGCTGTTTTTT

cdr3_length: 11
v_call: TRBV18
d_call: -
clone_size: few
j_call: TRBJ2-1
cdr3_aa: CASSPSYEQFF
cdr3_nt: TGTGCCAGCTCACCATCATATGAGCAGTTCTTC

cdr3_length: 13
v_call: TRBV5-1
d_call: -
clone_size: many
j_call: TRBJ2-7
cdr3_aa: CATATSSGYEQYF
cdr3_nt: TGCGCCACCGCGACCTCGTCGGGGTACGAGCAGTACTTC

cdr3_length: 12
v_call: TRBV2
d_call: -
clone_size: many
j_call: TRBJ1-1
cdr3_aa: CASEEGGAEAFF
cdr3_nt: TGTGCCAGCGAAGAGGGTGGGGCTGAAGCTTTCTTT

cdr3_length: 14
v_call: TRBV24-1
d_call: -
clone_size: many
j_call: TRBJ2-1
cdr3_aa: CATSVSASYNEQFF
cdr3_nt: TGTGCCACCAGTGTGAGCGCCTCCTACAATGAGCAGTTCTTC

cdr3_length: 19
v_call: TRBV12-5
d_call: TRBD1
clone_size: many
j_call: TRBJ2-1
cdr3_aa: CASGLVQRGGVKLYNEQFF
cdr3_nt: TGTGCTAGTGGTTTGGTACAGAGAGGGGGCGTTAAGTTGTACAATGAGCAGTTCTTC

cdr3_length: 13
v_call: TRBV29-1
d_call: -
clone_size: many
j_call: TRBJ1-1
cdr3_aa: CSVGSARDTEAFF
cdr3_nt: TGCAGCGTCGGTTCGGCTAGGGACACTGAAGCTTTCTTT

cdr3_length: 19
v_call: TRBV18
d_call: -
clone_size: few
j_call: TRBJ2-6
cdr3_aa: CASSPSTGHMNSGANVLTF
cdr3_nt: TGTGCCAGCTCACCAAGTACAGGCCATATGAACTCTGGGGCCAACGTCCTGACTTTC

cdr3_length: 14
v_call: TRBV10-2
d_call: -
clone_size: many
j_call: TRBJ2-6
cdr3_aa: CASSPHSGANVLTF
cdr3_nt: TGCGCCAGCAGTCCACACTCTGGGGCCAACGTCCTGACTTTC

cdr3_length: 12
v_call: TRBV27
d_call: -
clone_size: medium-sized
j_call: TRBJ2-7
cdr3_aa: CASSRGTNEQYF
cdr3_nt: TGTGCCAGCAGCCGTGGAACAAACGAGCAGTACTTC

cdr3_length: 13
v_call: TRBV7-8
d_call: -
clone_size: many
j_call: TRBJ2-5
cdr3_aa: CASSSRFQETQYF
cdr3_nt: TGTGCCAGCAGCTCCAGATTCCAAGAGACCCAGTACTTC

cdr3_length: 15
v_call: TRBV20-1
d_call: -
clone_size: many
j_call: TRBJ2-1
cdr3_aa: CSAPLTPVEYNEQFF
cdr3_nt: TGCAGTGCCCCTCTTACTCCCGTAGAATACAATGAGCAGTTCTTC

cdr3_length: 13
v_call: TRBV29-1
d_call: -
clone_size: many
j_call: TRBJ1-1
cdr3_aa: CSVSSQGNTEAFF
cdr3_nt: TGCAGCGTCTCGTCCCAGGGGAACACTGAAGCTTTCTTT

cdr3_length: 18
v_call: TRBV27
d_call: -
clone_size: -
j_call: TRBJ2-2
cdr3_aa: CASSLSGLRQRNTGELFF
cdr3_nt: TGTGCCAGCAGTTTAAGCGGCCTTCGACAGAGGAACACCGGCGAGCTGTTTTTT

cdr3_length: 16
v_call: TRBV24-1
d_call: TRBD2
clone_size: many
j_call: TRBJ2-1
cdr3_aa: CATSDLTPSGSNEQFF
cdr3_nt: TGTGCCACCAGTGATTTGACGCCTAGCGGGAGCAATGAGCAGTTCTTC

cdr3_length: 14
v_call: TRBV18
d_call: -
clone_size: -
j_call: TRBJ2-7
cdr3_aa: CASSEATLSYEQYF
cdr3_nt: TGTGCCAGCTCAGAGGCGACTCTTTCCTACGAGCAGTACTTC

cdr3_length: 14
v_call: TRBV5-1
d_call: -
clone_size: few
j_call: TRBJ2-7
cdr3_aa: CASSLAGAPWEQYF
cdr3_nt: TGCGCCAGCAGCCTGGCAGGGGCGCCTTGGGAGCAGTACTTC

cdr3_length: 16
v_call: TRBV2
d_call: -
clone_size: many
j_call: TRBJ2-1
cdr3_aa: CASSEAPRWGAEAKFF
cdr3_nt: TGTGCCAGCAGTGAAGCCCCCCGGTGGGGGGCTGAAGCGAAGTTCTTC

cdr3_length: 15
v_call: TRBV12-3/TRBV12-4
d_call: TRBD1
clone_size: many
j_call: TRBJ1-5
cdr3_aa: CASSLISTGNQPQHF
cdr3_nt: TGTGCCAGCAGTTTAATCTCGACAGGGAATCAGCCCCAGCATTTT

cdr3_length: 13
v_call: TRBV5-1
d_call: -
clone_size: few
j_call: TRBJ1-1
cdr3_aa: CASSFLVGTEAFF
cdr3_nt: TGCGCCAGCAGCTTTTTGGTGGGTACTGAAGCTTTCTTT

cdr3_length: 14
v_call: TRBV7-9
d_call: -
clone_size: -
j_call: TRBJ1-1
cdr3_aa: CASSLPQGGTEAFF
cdr3_nt: TGTGCCAGCAGCTTACCGCAGGGTGGAACTGAAGCTTTCTTT

cdr3_length: 16
v_call: TRBV20-1
d_call: TRBD2
clone_size: many
j_call: TRBJ2-1
cdr3_aa: CSARKAAGSGYNEQFF
cdr3_nt: TGCAGTGCTAGAAAAGCAGCGGGATCCGGCTACAATGAGCAGTTCTTC

cdr3_length: 15
v_call: TRBV18
d_call: -
clone_size: many
j_call: TRBJ1-1
cdr3_aa: CASSYSTVLNTEAFF
cdr3_nt: TGTGCCAGCTCATACTCGACAGTTCTGAACACTGAAGCTTTCTTT

cdr3_length: 18
v_call: TRBV4-1
d_call: -
clone_size: many
j_call: TRBJ1-3
cdr3_aa: CASSQDRSFRVSGNTIYF
cdr3_nt: TGCGCCAGCAGCCAAGATCGGTCCTTTCGGGTATCTGGAAACACCATATATTTT

cdr3_length: 12
v_call: TRBV29-1
d_call: -
clone_size: -
j_call: TRBJ2-3
cdr3_aa: CSVPVWGDTQYF
cdr3_nt: TGCAGCGTTCCCGTTTGGGGAGATACGCAGTATTTT

cdr3_length: 14
v_call: TRBV5-1
d_call: -
clone_size: once
j_call: TRBJ1-2
cdr3_aa: CASSSLGENYGYTF
cdr3_nt: TGCGCCAGCAGCTCTCTGGGCGAAAACTATGGCTACACCTTC

cdr3_length: 13
v_call: TRBV20-1
d_call: -
clone_size: -
j_call: TRBJ2-7
cdr3_aa: CSAWRGYSYEQYF
cdr3_nt: TGCAGTGCCTGGCGGGGTTACTCCTACGAGCAGTACTTC

cdr3_length: 15
v_call: TRBV20-1
d_call: -
clone_size: many
j_call: TRBJ1-5
cdr3_aa: CSARDGARGDQPQHF
cdr3_nt: TGCAGTGCTAGAGATGGAGCCCGTGGGGATCAGCCCCAGCATTTT

cdr3_length: 12
v_call: TRBV12-3/TRBV12-4
d_call: TRBD2
clone_size: few
j_call: TRBJ2-5
cdr3_aa: CASRWGGETQYF
cdr3_nt: TGTGCCAGCAGATGGGGGGGAGAGACCCAGTACTTC

cdr3_length: 13
v_call: TRBV30
d_call: -
clone_size: -
j_call: TRBJ1-1
cdr3_aa: CAWSVAVNTEAFF
cdr3_nt: TGTGCCTGGAGTGTGGCTGTGAACACTGAAGCTTTCTTT

cdr3_length: 17
v_call: TRBV7-9
d_call: -
clone_size: -
j_call: TRBJ2-2
cdr3_aa: CASSLGLRLVNTGELFF
cdr3_nt: TGTGCCAGCAGCTTAGGGCTTCGGCTAGTCAACACCGGGGAGCTGTTTTTT

cdr3_length: 14
v_call: TRBV29-1
d_call: -
clone_size: -
j_call: TRBJ1-1
cdr3_aa: CSVAPRGVNTEAFF
cdr3_nt: TGCAGCGTTGCCCCTCGGGGAGTCAACACTGAAGCTTTCTTT

cdr3_length: 12
v_call: TRBV29-1
d_call: TRBD1
clone_size: many
j_call: TRBJ2-5
cdr3_aa: CSVETGRETQYF
cdr3_nt: TGCAGCGTTGAGACAGGGCGAGAGACCCAGTACTTC

cdr3_length: 17
v_call: TRBV5-4
d_call: TRBD1
clone_size: -
j_call: TRBJ2-2
cdr3_aa: CASSLNRGTGGTGELFF
cdr3_nt: TGTGCCAGCAGCTTGAACCGTGGGACAGGGGGTACCGGGGAGCTGTTTTTT

cdr3_length: 12
v_call: TRBV20-1
d_call: -
clone_size: few
j_call: TRBJ2-7
cdr3_aa: CSARASPYEQYF
cdr3_nt: TGCAGTGCTAGAGCTAGCCCCTACGAGCAGTACTTC

cdr3_length: 17
v_call: TRBV6-5
d_call: -
clone_size: -
j_call: TRBJ1-5
cdr3_aa: CASRSGGSGISNQPQHF
cdr3_nt: TGTGCCAGCAGATCCGGCGGGTCCGGGATCAGCAATCAGCCCCAGCATTTT

cdr3_length: 13
v_call: TRBV28
d_call: TRBD2
clone_size: once
j_call: TRBJ2-7
cdr3_aa: CASGEAGSYEQYF
cdr3_nt: TGTGCCAGCGGTGAAGCGGGGTCCTACGAGCAGTACTTC

cdr3_length: 19
v_call: TRBV5-1
d_call: TRBD1
clone_size: many
j_call: TRBJ2-3
cdr3_aa: CASSRAGQGMKSPTDTQYF
cdr3_nt: TGCGCCAGCAGCCGGGCTGGACAGGGAATGAAGTCCCCCACAGATACGCAGTATTTT

cdr3_length: 13
v_call: TRBV27
d_call: TRBD1
clone_size: -
j_call: TRBJ1-1
cdr3_aa: CASHTGVGTEAFF
cdr3_nt: TGTGCCAGCCATACAGGGGTCGGCACTGAAGCTTTCTTT

cdr3_length: 13
v_call: TRBV5-1
d_call: -
clone_size: few
j_call: TRBJ1-1
cdr3_aa: CASSLGPYTEAFF
cdr3_nt: TGCGCCAGCAGCCTGGGACCTTACACTGAAGCTTTCTTT

cdr3_length: 11
v_call: TRBV24-1
d_call: -
clone_size: medium-sized
j_call: TRBJ2-7
cdr3_aa: CATSDFYEQYF
cdr3_nt: TGTGCCACCAGTGATTTTTACGAGCAGTACTTC

cdr3_length: 15
v_call: TRBV6-2/TRBV6-3
d_call: TRBD2
clone_size: few
j_call: TRBJ2-7
cdr3_aa: CASREGLAASYEQYF
cdr3_nt: TGTGCCAGCAGAGAGGGACTAGCGGCCTCCTACGAGCAGTACTTC

cdr3_length: 17
v_call: TRBV7-9
d_call: TRBD1
clone_size: few
j_call: TRBJ2-7
cdr3_aa: CASSPAVLNNRGYEQYF
cdr3_nt: TGTGCCAGCAGCCCCGCCGTCCTCAATAACAGGGGCTACGAGCAGTACTTC